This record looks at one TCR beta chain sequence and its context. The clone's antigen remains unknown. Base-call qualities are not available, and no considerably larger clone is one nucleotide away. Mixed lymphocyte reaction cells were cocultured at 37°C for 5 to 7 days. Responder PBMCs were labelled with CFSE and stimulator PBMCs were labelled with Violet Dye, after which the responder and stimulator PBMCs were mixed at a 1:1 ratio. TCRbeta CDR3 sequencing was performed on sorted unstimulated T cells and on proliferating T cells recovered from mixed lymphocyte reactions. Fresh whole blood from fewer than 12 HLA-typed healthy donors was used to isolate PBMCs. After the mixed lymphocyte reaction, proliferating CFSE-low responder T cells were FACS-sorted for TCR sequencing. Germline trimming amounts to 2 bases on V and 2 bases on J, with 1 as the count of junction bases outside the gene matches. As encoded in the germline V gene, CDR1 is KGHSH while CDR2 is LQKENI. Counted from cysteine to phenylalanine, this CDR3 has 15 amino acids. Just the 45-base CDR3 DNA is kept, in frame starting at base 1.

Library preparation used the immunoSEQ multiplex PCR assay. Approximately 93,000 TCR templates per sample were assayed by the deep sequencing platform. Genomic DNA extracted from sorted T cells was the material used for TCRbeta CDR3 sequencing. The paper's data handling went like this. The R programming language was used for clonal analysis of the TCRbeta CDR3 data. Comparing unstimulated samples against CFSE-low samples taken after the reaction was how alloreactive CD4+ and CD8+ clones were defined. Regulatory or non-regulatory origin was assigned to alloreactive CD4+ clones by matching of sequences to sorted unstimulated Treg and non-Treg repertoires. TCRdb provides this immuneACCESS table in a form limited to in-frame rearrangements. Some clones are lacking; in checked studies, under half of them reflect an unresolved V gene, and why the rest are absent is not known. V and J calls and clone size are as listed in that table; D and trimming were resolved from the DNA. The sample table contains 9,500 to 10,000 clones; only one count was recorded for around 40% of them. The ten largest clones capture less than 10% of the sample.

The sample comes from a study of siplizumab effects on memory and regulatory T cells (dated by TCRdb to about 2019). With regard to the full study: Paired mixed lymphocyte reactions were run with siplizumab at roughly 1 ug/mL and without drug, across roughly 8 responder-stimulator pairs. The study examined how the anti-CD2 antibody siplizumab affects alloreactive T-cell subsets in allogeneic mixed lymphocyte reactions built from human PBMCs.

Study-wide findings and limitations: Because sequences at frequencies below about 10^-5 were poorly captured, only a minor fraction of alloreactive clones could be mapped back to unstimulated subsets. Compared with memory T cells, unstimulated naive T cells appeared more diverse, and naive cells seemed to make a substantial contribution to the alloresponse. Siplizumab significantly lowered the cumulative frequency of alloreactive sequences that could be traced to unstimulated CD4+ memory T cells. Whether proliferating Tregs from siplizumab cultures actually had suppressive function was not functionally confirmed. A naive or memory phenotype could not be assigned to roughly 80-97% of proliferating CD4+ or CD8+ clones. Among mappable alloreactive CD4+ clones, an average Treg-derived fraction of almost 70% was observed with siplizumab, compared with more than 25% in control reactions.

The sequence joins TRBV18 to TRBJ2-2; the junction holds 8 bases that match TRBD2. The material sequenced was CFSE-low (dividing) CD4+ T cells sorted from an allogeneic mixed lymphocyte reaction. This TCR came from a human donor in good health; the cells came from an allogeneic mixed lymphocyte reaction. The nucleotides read TGTGCCAGCTCACCAACTAGCGGAAACACCGGGGAGCTGTTTTTT. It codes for CASSPTSGNTGELFF.